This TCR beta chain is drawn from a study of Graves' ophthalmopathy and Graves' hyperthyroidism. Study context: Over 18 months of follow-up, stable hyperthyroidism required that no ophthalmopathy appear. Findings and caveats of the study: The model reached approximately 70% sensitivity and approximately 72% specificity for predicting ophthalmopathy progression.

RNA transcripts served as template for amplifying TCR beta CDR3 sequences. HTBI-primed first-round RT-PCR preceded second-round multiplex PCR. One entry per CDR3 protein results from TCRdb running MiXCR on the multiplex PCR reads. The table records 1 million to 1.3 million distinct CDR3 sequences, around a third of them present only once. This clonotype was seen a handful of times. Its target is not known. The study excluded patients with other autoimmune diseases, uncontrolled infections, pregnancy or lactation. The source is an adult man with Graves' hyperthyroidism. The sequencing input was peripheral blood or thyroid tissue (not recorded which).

The CDR3 is CASSHNGREPAIYF. The CDR3 DNA reads TGCGCCAGCAGCCACAACGGCAGGGAACCGGCGATATATTTT. The chain is built from TRBV4-1 and TRBJ1-3; possibly TRBD1 for D (5 bases). Germline assignment: CDR1 MGHRA and CDR2 YSYEKL. This CDR3 is built from 14 residues. V lost 3 bases to trimming and J lost 13 bases, with 19 bases between them.